This T cell receptor (beta chain) originates from a study of human thymus T cells. Study-level findings and limits: There appeared to be biased usage of V and J genes in thymic and blood repertoires.

Details on this clone: What it binds is not known.

Method: immunoSEQ multiplex PCR; TCRdb's copy keeps in-frame clones and lacks some. The sample has roughly 60,000 clones, approximately 93% seen once; the top ten hold around 6%. The sequence derives from a boy in the first two years of life with a congenital heart defect but otherwise immunologically healthy. Sequencing was done on a sample of blood.

Here the CDR3 reads CASSYGTGLKPQHF. The CDR3 coding sequence is TGTGCCAGCAGTTACGGGACAGGGCTTAAGCCCCAGCATTTT. This chain connects TRBV6-5 to TRBJ1-5, with TRBD1 matching over 9 bases. Germline V gene sequence: CDR1 MNHEY, CDR2 SVGAGI. The junction had 4 bases not matched to a gene; V was cut back by 2 bases and J by 8 bases. CDR3 length equals 14 residues.